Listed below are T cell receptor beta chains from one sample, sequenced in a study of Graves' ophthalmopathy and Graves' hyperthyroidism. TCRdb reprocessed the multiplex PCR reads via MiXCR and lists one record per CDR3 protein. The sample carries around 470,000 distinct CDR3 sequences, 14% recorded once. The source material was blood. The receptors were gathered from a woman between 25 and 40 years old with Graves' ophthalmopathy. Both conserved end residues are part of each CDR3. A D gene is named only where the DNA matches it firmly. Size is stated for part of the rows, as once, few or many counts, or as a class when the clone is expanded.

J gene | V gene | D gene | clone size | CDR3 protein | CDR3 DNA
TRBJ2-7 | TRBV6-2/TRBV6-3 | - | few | CASSYSPLYEQYF | TGTGCCAGCAGTTATTCACCCCTCTACGAGCAGTACTTC
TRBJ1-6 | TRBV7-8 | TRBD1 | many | CASSPTGQGSYSPLHF | TGTGCCAGCAGCCCAACAGGACAGGGTAGTTACTCACCCCTCCACTTT
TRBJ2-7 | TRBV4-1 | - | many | CASSHRGTRDYEQYF | TGCGCCAGCAGCCATCGGGGGACCCGTGACTACGAGCAGTACTTC
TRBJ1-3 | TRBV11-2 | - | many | CASSSVRYSGNTIYF | TGTGCCAGCAGTAGTGTCCGCTACTCTGGAAACACCATATATTTT
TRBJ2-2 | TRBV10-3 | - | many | CASNRVRGNTGELFF | TGTGCCTCAAACAGGGTCCGGGGGAACACCGGGGAGCTGTTTTTT
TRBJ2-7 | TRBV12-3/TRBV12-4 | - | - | CASRAGTNRYEQYF | TGTGCCAGCAGGGCCGGGACAAACCGCTACGAGCAGTACTTC
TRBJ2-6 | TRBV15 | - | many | CATSLERTGANVLTF | TGTGCCACCAGCCTCGAGAGGACCGGGGCCAACGTCCTGACTTTC
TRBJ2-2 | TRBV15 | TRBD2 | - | CATSRPPGGYNTGELFF | TGTGCCACCAGCCGTCCCCCGGGAGGGTATAACACCGGGGAGCTGTTTTTT
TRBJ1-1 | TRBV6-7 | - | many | CASSYPGLDTEAFF | TGTGCCAGCAGTTACCCGGGACTTGACACTGAAGCTTTCTTT
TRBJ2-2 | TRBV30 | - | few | CAWSPSGEGELSF | TGTGCCTGGAGTCCATCCGGGGAGGGGGAGCTGTCTTTT
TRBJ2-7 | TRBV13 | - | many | CASSSLQGGGYEQYF | TGTGCCAGCAGCTCCCTACAGGGTGGGGGGTACGAGCAGTACTTC
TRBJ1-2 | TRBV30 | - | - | CAWSVPPPSQGRIYGYTF | TGTGCCTGGAGTGTACCACCCCCGTCGCAGGGGAGGATCTATGGCTACACCTTC
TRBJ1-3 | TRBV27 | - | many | CASQGAGSGNTIYF | TGTGCCAGCCAAGGGGCCGGCTCTGGAAACACCATATATTTT
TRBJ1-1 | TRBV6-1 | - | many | CASSERPALKAFF | TGTGCCAGCAGTGAAAGGCCCGCCCTGAAAGCTTTCTTT
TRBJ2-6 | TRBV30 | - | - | CAWSATHSGANVLTF | TGTGCCTGGAGTGCAACCCACTCTGGGGCCAACGTCCTGACTTTC
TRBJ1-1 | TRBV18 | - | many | CASSPYQVVDGLLNTEAFF | TGTGCCAGCTCACCCTACCAGGTCGTGGACGGTCTCCTGAACACTGAAGCTTTCTTT
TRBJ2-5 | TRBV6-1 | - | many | CASSHRGAPLETQYF | TGTGCCAGCAGCCACCGGGGGGCCCCCCTTGAGACCCAGTACTTC
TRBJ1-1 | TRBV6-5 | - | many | CASSYLNVNTEAFF | TGTGCCAGCAGTTACCTGAACGTGAACACTGAAGCTTTCTTT
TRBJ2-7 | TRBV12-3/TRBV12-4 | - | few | CASSLTGHLNYEQYF | TGTGCCAGCAGTCTAACGGGACACTTAAACTACGAGCAGTACTTC
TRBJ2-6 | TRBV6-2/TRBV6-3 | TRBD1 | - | CASSYLPGQGLSGANVLTF | TGTGCCAGCAGTTACTTACCGGGACAGGGCCTCTCTGGGGCCAACGTCCTGACTTTC
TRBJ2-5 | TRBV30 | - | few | CAWSLTSRETQYF | TGTGCCTGGAGTCTAACTAGCCGGGAGACCCAGTACTTC
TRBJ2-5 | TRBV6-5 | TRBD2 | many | CASSYPAGRVQETQYF | TGTGCCAGCAGTTACCCGGCAGGGAGGGTCCAAGAGACCCAGTACTTC
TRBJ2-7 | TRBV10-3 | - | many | CAIKGGGLSYEQYF | TGTGCCATAAAGGGCGGGGGCCTCTCCTACGAGCAGTACTTC